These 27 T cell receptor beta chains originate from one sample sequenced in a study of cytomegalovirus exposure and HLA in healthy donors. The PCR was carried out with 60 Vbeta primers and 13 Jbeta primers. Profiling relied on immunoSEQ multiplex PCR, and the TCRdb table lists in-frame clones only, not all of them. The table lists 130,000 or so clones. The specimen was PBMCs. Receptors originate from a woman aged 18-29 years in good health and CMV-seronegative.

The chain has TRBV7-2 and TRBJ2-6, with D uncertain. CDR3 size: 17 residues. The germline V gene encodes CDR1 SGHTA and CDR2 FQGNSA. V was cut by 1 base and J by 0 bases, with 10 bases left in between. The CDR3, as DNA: TGTGCCAGCAGCTTAGTGGGCCTGAGCTCTGGGGCCAACGTCCTGACTTTC. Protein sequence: CASSLVGLSSGANVLTF.

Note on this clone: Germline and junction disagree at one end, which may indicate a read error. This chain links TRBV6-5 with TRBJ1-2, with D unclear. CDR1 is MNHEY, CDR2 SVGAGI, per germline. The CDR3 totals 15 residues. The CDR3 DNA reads TGTGCCAGCAGTTACTCCCGGGGTTCCTCCTATGGCCACACCTTC. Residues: CASSYSRGSSYGHTF.

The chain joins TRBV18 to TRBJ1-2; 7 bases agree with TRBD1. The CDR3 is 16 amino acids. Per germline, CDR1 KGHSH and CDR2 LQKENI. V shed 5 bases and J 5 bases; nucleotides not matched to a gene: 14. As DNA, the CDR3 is TGTGCCAGCTCAAGCCCGTCCGGGACAGCACCTTATGGCTACACCTTC. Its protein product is CASSSPSGTAPYGYTF.

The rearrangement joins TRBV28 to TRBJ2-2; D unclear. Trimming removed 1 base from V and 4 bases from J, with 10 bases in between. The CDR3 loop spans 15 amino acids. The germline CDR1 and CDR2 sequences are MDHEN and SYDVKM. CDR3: CASSLSGIITGELFF. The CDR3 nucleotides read TGTGCCAGCAGTTTATCAGGAATCATCACCGGGGAGCTGTTTTTT.

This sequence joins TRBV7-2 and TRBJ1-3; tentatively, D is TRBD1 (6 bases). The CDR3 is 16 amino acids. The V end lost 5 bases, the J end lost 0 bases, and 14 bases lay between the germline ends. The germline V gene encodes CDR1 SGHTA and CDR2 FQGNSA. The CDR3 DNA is TGTGCCAGCAGCCCCCGACAGGCGTCCTCTGGAAACACCATATATTTT. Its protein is CASSPRQASSGNTIYF.

The CDR3 loop is CASSSGLAGGWADTQYF. CDR3 nucleotide sequence: TGTGCCAGCAGCTCAGGACTAGCGGGAGGATGGGCAGATACGCAGTATTTT. V is TRBV7-3 and J is TRBJ2-3; 14 nucleotides line up with TRBD2. V trimming: 4 bases; J trimming: 4 bases; junction bases outside the gene matches: 7. CDR3 length: 17 residues. CDR1 and CDR2 (germline): SGHTA, FQGTGA. Combining the CDR3 with reference TRBV7-3 and TRBJ2-3 gives the whole variable domain GAGVSQTPSNKVTEKGKYVELRCDPISGHTALYWYRQSLGQGPEFLIYFQGTGAADDSGLPNDRFFAVRPEGSVSTLKIQRTERGDSAVYLCASSSGLAGGWADTQYFGPGTRLTVL.

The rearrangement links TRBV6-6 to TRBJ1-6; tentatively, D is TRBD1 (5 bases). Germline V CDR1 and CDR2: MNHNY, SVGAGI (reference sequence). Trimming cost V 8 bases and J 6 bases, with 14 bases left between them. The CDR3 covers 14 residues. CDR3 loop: CASGRDGGNSPLHF. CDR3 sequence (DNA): TGTGCCAGCGGAAGGGACGGGGGTAATTCACCCCTCCACTTT.

The CDR3 reads CASSQAGEAYNEQFF. The DNA of the CDR3 is TGTGCCAGCAGCCAAGCGGGAGAGGCCTACAATGAGCAGTTCTTC. The rearrangement links TRBV4-2 to TRBJ2-1; a weak D match, TRBD2 (6 bases). This CDR3 spans 15 amino acids. Deletions cut 1 base from V and 2 bases from J, with 9 bases between. The V gene's germline CDR1 is LGHNA and CDR2 YNFKEQ.

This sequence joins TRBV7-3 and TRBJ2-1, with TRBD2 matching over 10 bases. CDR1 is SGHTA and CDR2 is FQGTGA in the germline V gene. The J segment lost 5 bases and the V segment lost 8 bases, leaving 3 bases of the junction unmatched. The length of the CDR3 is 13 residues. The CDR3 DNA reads TGTGCCAGCGGTCTAGCGGGGGACAATGAGCAGTTCTTC. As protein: CASGLAGDNEQFF. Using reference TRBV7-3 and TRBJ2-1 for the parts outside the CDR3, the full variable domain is GAGVSQTPSNKVTEKGKYVELRCDPISGHTALYWYRQSLGQGPEFLIYFQGTGAADDSGLPNDRFFAVRPEGSVSTLKIQRTERGDSAVYLCASGLAGDNEQFFGPGTRLTVL.

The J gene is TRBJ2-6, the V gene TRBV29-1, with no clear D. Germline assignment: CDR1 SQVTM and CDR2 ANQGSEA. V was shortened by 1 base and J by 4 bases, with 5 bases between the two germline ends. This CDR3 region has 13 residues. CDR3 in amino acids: CSVEGAGANVLTF. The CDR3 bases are TGCAGCGTTGAAGGGGCCGGGGCCAACGTCCTGACTTTC.

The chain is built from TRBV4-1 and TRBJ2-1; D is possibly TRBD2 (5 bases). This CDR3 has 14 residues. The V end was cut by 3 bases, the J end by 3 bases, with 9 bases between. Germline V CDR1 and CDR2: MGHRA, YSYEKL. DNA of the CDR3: TGCGCCAGCAGCCAGGACTTTGGCTACAATGAGCAGTTCTTC. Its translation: CASSQDFGYNEQFF.

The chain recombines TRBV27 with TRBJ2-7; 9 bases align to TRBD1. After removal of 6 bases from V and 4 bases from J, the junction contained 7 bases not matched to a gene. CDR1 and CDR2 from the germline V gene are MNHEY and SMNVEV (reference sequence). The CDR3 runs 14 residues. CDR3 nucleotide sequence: TGTGCCAGCAGAGAACCGGACAGGGGTTACGAGCAGTACGTC. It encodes CASREPDRGYEQYV.

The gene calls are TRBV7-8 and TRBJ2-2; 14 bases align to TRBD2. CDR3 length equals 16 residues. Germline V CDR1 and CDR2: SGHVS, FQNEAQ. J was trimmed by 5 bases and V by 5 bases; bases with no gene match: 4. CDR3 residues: CASSPGLAGGTGELFF. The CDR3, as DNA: TGTGCCAGCAGCCCCGGACTAGCGGGAGGAACCGGGGAGCTGTTTTTT.

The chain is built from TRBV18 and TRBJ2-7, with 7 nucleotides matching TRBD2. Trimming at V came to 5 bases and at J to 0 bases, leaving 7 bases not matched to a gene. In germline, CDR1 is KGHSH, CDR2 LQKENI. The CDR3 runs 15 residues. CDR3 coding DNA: TGTGCCAGCTCATCCCCCGGGACTATCTCCTACGAGCAGTACTTC. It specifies CASSSPGTISYEQYF. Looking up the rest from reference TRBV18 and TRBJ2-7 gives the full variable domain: NAGVMQNPRHLVRRRGQEARLRCSPMKGHSHVYWYRQLPEEGLKFMVYLQKENIIDESGMPKERFSAEFPKEGPSILRIQQVVRGDSAAYFCASSSPGTISYEQYFGPGTRLTVT.

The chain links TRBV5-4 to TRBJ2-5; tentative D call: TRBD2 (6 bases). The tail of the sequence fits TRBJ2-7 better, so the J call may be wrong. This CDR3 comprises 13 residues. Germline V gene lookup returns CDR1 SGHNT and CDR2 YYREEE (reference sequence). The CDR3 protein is CASSPDYRYEQYF. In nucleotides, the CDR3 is TGTGCCAGCAGCCCGGACTATCGGTACGAGCAGTACTTC.

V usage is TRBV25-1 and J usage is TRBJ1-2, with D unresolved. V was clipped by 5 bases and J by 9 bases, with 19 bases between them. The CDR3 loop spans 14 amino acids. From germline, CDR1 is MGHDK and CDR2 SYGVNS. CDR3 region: CASSMRAVPMSYTF. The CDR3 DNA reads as TGTGCCAGCAGTATGAGGGCTGTTCCTATGAGCTACACCTTC.

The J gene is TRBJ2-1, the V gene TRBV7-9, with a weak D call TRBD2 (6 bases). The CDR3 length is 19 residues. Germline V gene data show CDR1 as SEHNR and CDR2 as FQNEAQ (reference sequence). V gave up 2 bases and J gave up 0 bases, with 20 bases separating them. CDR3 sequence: CASSLRGGGLDGSYNEQFF. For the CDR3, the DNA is TGTGCCAGCAGCTTAAGGGGAGGTGGCCTGGATGGCTCCTACAATGAGCAGTTCTTC.

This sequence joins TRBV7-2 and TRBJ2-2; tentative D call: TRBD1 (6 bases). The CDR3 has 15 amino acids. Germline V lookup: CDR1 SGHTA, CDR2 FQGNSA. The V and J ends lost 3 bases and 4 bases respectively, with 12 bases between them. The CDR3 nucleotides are TGTGCCAGCAGCTTCTACAGGGACGGCACCGGGGAGCTGTTTTTT. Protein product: CASSFYRDGTGELFF.

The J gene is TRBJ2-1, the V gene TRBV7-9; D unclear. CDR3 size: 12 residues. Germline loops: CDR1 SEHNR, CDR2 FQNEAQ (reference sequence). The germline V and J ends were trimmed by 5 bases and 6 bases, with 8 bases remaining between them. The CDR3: CASSTPRNEQFF. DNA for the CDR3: TGTGCCAGCAGCACACCACGCAATGAGCAGTTCTTC. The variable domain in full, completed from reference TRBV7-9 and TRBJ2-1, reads DTGVSQNPRHKITKRGQNVTFRCDPISEHNRLYWYRQTLGQGPEFLTYFQNEAQLEKSRLLSDRFSAERPKGSFSTLEIQRTEQGDSAMYLCASSTPRNEQFFGPGTRLTVL.

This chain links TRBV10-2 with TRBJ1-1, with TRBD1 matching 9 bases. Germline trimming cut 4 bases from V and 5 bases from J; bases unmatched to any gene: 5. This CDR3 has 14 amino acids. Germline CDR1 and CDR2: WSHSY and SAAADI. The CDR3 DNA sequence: TGCGCCAGCAGTGGGGGACAGGGTGGAACTGAAGCTTTCTTT. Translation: CASSGGQGGTEAFF.

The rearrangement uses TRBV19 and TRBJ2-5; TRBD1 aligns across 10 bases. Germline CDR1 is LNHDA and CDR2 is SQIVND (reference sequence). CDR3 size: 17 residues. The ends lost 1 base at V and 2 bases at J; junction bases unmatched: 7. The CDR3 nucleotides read TGTGCCAGTAGTATAGGCGGGACAGGGGAGACACAAGAGACCCAGTACTTC. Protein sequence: CASSIGGTGETQETQYF.

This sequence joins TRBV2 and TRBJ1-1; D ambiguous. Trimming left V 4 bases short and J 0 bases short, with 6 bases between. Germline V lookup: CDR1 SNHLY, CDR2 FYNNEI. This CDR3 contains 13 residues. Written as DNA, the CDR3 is TGTGCCAGCAGTGCAACAGTGAACACTGAAGCTTTCTTT. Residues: CASSATVNTEAFF.

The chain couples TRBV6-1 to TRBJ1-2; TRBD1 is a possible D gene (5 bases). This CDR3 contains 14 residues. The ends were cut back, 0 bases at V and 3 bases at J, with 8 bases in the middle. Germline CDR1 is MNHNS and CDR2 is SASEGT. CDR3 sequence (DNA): TGTGCCAGCAGTGAAGCGGCAGGGTACTATGGCTACACCTTC. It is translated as CASSEAAGYYGYTF.

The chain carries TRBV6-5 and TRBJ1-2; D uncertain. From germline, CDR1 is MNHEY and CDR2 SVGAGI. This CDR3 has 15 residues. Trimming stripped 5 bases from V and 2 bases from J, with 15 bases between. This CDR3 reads CASSLYGGGNYGYTF. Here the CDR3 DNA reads TGTGCCAGCAGTCTCTACGGAGGCGGAAACTATGGCTACACCTTC.

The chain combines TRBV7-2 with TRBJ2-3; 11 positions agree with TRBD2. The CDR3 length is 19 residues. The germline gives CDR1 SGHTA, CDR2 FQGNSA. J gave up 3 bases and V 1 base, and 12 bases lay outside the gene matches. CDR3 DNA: TGTGCCAGCAGCTTAGTTTATAAGCCTAGCGGGAGGTGGACAGATACGCAGTATTTT. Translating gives CASSLVYKPSGRWTDTQYF.

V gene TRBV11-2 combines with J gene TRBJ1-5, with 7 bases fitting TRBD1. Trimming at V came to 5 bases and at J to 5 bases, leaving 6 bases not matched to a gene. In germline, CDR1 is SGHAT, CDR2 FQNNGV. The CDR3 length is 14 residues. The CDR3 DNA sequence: TGTGCCAGCAGCGCGGGACAGCAGTATCAGCCCCAGCATTTT. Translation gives CASSAGQQYQPQHF.

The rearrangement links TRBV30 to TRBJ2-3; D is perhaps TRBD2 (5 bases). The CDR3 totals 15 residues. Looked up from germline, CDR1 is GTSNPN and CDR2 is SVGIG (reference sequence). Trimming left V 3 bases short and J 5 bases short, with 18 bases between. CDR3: CAWRSAGRRGDTQYF. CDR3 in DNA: TGTGCCTGGAGGAGCGCAGGCCGCCGGGGAGATACGCAGTATTTT.